This record concerns one T cell receptor beta chain sequence. Its antigen is unidentified. Other nucleotide sequences in the sample specify the same CDR3. On the day of bone marrow donation, the related graft donor provided peripheral blood. The sample originates from a study of T cells after posttransplantation cyclophosphamide. Study-level results: Blood and skin or GI T cell repertoires showed limited TRB overlap.

TCRdb keeps only in-frame clones here, not all; method: immunoSEQ multiplex PCR. This table has more than 10,000 clones, around four fifths appearing once. Germline CDR1 reads MNHEY; CDR2 reads SVGAGI. Trimming took off 4 bases at V and 13 bases at J, with 23 bases between the two ends. The CDR3 consists of 16 residues. The sequence came from a man aged 50 to 60 in good health, CMV-negative, and a related stem cell transplant donor. The rearrangement uses TRBV6-5 and TRBJ1-6, with D possibly matching TRBD1 (6 bases). The sample taken for sequencing was memory CD4+ T cells sorted from PBMCs. CDR3 sequence reads: CASSSGGTPISSPLHF. The DNA of the CDR3 is TGTGCCAGCAGTTCGGGGGGGACACCTATTAGCTCCCCCCTCCACTTT.